These T cell receptor beta chains were read from a single sample in a study of shared clonotypes between healthy human individuals. Method: immunoSEQ multiplex PCR; TCRdb's copy keeps in-frame clones and lacks some. Here the sample spans hundreds of thousands of clones, approximately 79% being singletons. The sample was memory CD4+ T cells sorted from blood. The receptors were sampled from a woman aged 25 to 45 in good health. The CDR3 runs from the conserved cysteine through the conserved F or W.

V | CDR3
TRBV2 | CASSDEQAGEKLFF
TRBV5-1 | CASSPLTASPNEQFF
TRBV5-6 | CASSSWGGAGTYEQYF
TRBV6-1 | CASIRAGLKNIQYF
TRBV4-1 | CASSQRGSGEGSDTQYF
TRBV7-9 | CASSLDPAGGRPDTQYF
TRBV6-6 | CATHNPGQGTGKLFF
TRBV2 | CASSDLGLALEQYF
TRBV10-2 | CASRRREGHYEQYF
TRBV7-6 | CASSLLLVDTDTQYF
TRBV18 | CASLPENTGELFF
TRBV5-1 | CASSSSQGAQGYTF
TRBV27 | CASSLLGTGELFF
TRBV30 | CAWSDRNSIQPQHF
TRBV28 | CASSWWRTTGANVLTF
TRBV28 | CASSRSGIDRETQYF
TRBV5-6 | CASRLGGLETQYF
TRBV14 | CASSQTGGGNLNEQFF
TRBV5-1 | CASSLDRPEETQYF
TRBV19 | CASSAGQGIRETQYF
TRBV7-2 | CASRERGRGTGYNEQFF
TRBV4-2 | CASSQEFTGTGANVLTF
TRBV28 | CASKPFSGGGYTF
TRBV11-2 | CASSYGTSVSKQFF
TRBV7-3 | CASSLFSGQGNNEQFF
TRBV28 | CASSLPVGELFF
TRBV5-1 | CASKMGAADTQYF
TRBV4-1 | CASSPQTGDNSPLHF
TRBV19 | CASSPGTVYNEQFF